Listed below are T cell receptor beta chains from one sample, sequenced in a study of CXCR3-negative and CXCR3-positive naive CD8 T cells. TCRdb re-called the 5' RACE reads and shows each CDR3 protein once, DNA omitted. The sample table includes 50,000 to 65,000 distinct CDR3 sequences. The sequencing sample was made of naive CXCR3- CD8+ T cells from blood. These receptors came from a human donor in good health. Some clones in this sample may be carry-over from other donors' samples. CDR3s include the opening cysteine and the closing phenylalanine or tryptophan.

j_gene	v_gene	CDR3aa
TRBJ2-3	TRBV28	CASSFHPAGTDPTDTQYF
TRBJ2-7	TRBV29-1	CSVFLAGVYEQYF
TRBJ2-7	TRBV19	CASSPGQPYEQYF
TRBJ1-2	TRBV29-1	CSVEDGDSALYGYTF
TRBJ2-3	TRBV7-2	CARGGADPTDTQYF
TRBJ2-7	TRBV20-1	CSARDPDRGLYEQYF
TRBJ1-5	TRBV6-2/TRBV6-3	CASSFERGGFNQPQHF
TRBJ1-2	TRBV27	CASSFPTNDGYTF
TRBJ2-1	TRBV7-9	CASSLTDSYEQFF
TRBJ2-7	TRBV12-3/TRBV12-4	CASSLGQGLNEQYF
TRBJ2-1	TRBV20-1	CSADVSTSGGYEQFF
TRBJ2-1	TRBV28	CASSLYGTGNEQFF
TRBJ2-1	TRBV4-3	CASSHSGGANNEQFF
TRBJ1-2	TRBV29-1	CSVYGQRDYGYTF
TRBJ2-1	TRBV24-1	CATSDSGLAVYNEQFF
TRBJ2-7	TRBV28	CASREGASYEQYF
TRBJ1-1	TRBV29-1	CSVEGGGTEAFF
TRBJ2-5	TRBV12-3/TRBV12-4	CASGLRPDQETQYF
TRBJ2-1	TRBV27	CASSLPKLTGGPGNEQFF
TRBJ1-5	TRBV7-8	CASSSQDSSNQPQHF
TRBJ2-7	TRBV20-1	CSAPGLAGGLTYEQYF
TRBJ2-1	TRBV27	CASSSGTSSYNEQFF
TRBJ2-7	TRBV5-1	CASSLGASYEQYF
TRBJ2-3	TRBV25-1	CASLGFGSYDTQYF
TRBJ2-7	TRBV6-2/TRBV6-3	CASSYLNWDRVSYEQYF
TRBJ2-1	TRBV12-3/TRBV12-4	CASSLGDINNEQFF
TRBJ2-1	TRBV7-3	CASSLLPTSGLNEQFF
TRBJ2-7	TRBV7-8	CASSWDRGRYEQYF
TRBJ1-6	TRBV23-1	CASSQLGRLGNSPLHF
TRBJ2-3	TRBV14	CASSQGVTDSDTQYF
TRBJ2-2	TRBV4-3	CASSHDRVGTGELFF
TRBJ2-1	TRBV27	CASSLLAGGNEQFF
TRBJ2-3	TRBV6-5	CASSYTTGATDTQYF
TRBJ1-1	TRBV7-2	CASRGTGGAYTEAFF
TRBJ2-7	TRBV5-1	CASSLASGDEQYF
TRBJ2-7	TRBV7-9	CASSLDNTYEQYF
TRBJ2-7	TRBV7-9	CASSLVDEQYF
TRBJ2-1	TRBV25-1	CASSESAQTYNEQFF
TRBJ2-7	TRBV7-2	CASSPGGGTYEQYF
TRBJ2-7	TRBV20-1	CSASIETVYEQYF
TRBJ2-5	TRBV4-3	CASSQNPDESETQYF